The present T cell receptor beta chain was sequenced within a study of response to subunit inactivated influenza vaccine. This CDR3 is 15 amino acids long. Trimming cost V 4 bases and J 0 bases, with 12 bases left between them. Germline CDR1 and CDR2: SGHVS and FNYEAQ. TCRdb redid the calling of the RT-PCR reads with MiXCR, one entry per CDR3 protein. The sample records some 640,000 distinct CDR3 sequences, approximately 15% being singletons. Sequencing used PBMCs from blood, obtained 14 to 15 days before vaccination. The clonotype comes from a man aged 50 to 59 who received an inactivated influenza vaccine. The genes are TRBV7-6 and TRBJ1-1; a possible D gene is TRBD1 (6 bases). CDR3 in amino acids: CASSSSDRVNTEAFF. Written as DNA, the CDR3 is TGTGCCAGCAGCTCTTCGGACAGAGTGAACACTGAAGCTTTCTTT.